This T cell receptor (beta chain) was obtained from a study of blood T cell repertoires in COVID-19. The CDR3 sequence is 18 residues long. Germline CDR1 and CDR2: SGHNT and YENEEA. V lost 1 base to trimming and J lost 1 base, with 17 bases between them. In the study's own analysis: Estimated nucleated cell counts came from reference gene primer amplification. Sequencing was performed with immunoSEQ multiplex PCR; in TCRdb, only in-frame clones are kept and a portion is missing. V and J calls and clone size are those listed in that table; D and trimming were worked out from the DNA. The repertoire holds under 250,000 clones, with approximately 91% as singletons.

V gene TRBV11-3 combines with J gene TRBJ2-1; possibly TRBD1 for D (5 bases). Sequenced: peripheral blood. The origin of this receptor is a man aged 35-49 years with acute or convalescent COVID-19. The CDR3, as DNA: TGTGCCAGCAGCTTAGGGGGCGGTGGGGCAGGTTCCTACAATGAGCAGTTCTTC. As protein: CASSLGGGGAGSYNEQFF.